Listed below are T cell receptor beta chains from one sample, sequenced in a study of cytomegalovirus exposure and HLA in healthy donors. Profiled with immunoSEQ multiplex PCR; TCRdb holds only in-frame clones, not every one. Of 220,000 or so clones listed, more than 65% were seen once; the top ten hold about 1.9%. The specimen sequenced was PBMCs. The receptors originated from a woman under 40 in good health and CMV-seronegative. The CDR3 runs from the conserved cysteine through the conserved F or W. A D gene is named only where the DNA matches it firmly. Only some rows state a clone size, as once, few, many or a class for expanded clones.

V gene: TRBV2; D gene: -; J gene: TRBJ2-2; clone size: -; CDR3 DNA: TGTGCCAGCACTATAGCGAGGAACACCGGGGAGCTGTTTTTT; CDR3 protein: CASTIARNTGELFF
V gene: TRBV9; D gene: TRBD1; J gene: TRBJ1-2; clone size: -; CDR3 DNA: TGTGCCAGCAGCTTCCGGGACAGGGGGTCCTATGGCTACACCTTC; CDR3 protein: CASSFRDRGSYGYTF
V gene: TRBV6-1; D gene: -; J gene: TRBJ1-2; clone size: -; CDR3 DNA: TGTGCCAGCCCGAGAAAGGACAGCGACTATGGCTACACCTTC; CDR3 protein: CASPRKDSDYGYTF
V gene: TRBV6-5; D gene: -; J gene: TRBJ1-2; clone size: once; CDR3 DNA: TGTGCCAGCAGTTACTCCCCCGCTAACTATGGCTACACCTTC; CDR3 protein: CASSYSPANYGYTF
V gene: TRBV18; D gene: TRBD2; J gene: TRBJ2-1; clone size: -; CDR3 DNA: TGTGCCAGCTCACCACCGGGAGGGAGTGGTGAGCAGTTCTTC; CDR3 protein: CASSPPGGSGEQFF
V gene: TRBV11-3; D gene: -; J gene: TRBJ1-1; clone size: -; CDR3 DNA: TGTGCCAGCAGCCCCGGACGGGGGAACACTGAAGCTTTCTTT; CDR3 protein: CASSPGRGNTEAFF
V gene: TRBV6-1; D gene: -; J gene: TRBJ2-7; clone size: -; CDR3 DNA: TGTGCCAGCAGTGAAGCGCTTCTCGGGGGGCCCTACTCCTACGAGCAGTACTTC; CDR3 protein: CASSEALLGGPYSYEQYF
V gene: TRBV7-9; D gene: -; J gene: TRBJ2-5; clone size: -; CDR3 DNA: TGTTCCAGCAGCTCTCGCTCAGCGGGCCAACAAGAGACCCAGTACTTC; CDR3 protein: CSSSSRSAGQQETQYF
V gene: TRBV5-4; D gene: TRBD2; J gene: TRBJ2-5; clone size: -; CDR3 DNA: TGTGCCAGCAGCTTTTGGCGGGAGCAGGAAGAGACCCAGTACTTC; CDR3 protein: CASSFWREQEETQYF
V gene: TRBV5-5; D gene: -; J gene: TRBJ2-3; clone size: once; CDR3 DNA: TGTGCCAGCAGCTTCGACGGGAGCACAGATACGCAGTATTTT; CDR3 protein: CASSFDGSTDTQYF
V gene: TRBV11-3; D gene: -; J gene: TRBJ2-5; clone size: -; CDR3 DNA: TGTGCCAGCAGCTTTGCGGGGCCAGGGGAGACCCAGTACTTC; CDR3 protein: CASSFAGPGETQYF
V gene: TRBV18; D gene: TRBD1; J gene: TRBJ1-1; clone size: -; CDR3 DNA: TGTGCCAGCTCGGAGTACAGGGGGGCTTACACTGAAGCTTTCTTT; CDR3 protein: CASSEYRGAYTEAFF
V gene: TRBV5-1; D gene: -; J gene: TRBJ1-5; clone size: -; CDR3 DNA: TGCGCCAGCAGCTTGGACGGTACTCGCAATCAGCCCCAGCATTTT; CDR3 protein: CASSLDGTRNQPQHF
V gene: TRBV6-1; D gene: TRBD1; J gene: TRBJ1-5; clone size: -; CDR3 DNA: TGTGCCAGCAGTCGAGACAGGGTCGGCAATCAGCCCCAGCATTTT; CDR3 protein: CASSRDRVGNQPQHF
V gene: TRBV29-1; D gene: TRBD1; J gene: TRBJ1-2; clone size: -; CDR3 DNA: TGCAGCGTTGGATCCGGGACAGGGTCCTTCTACACCTTC; CDR3 protein: CSVGSGTGSFYTF
V gene: TRBV5-1; D gene: TRBD1; J gene: TRBJ2-7; clone size: many; CDR3 DNA: TGCGCCAGCAGTAGACAGGGGCCATCCTACGAGCAGTACTTC; CDR3 protein: CASSRQGPSYEQYF
V gene: TRBV19; D gene: -; J gene: TRBJ2-7; clone size: -; CDR3 DNA: TGTGCCAGTAGTCAGGATTCTTCCTCACTCTACGAGCAGTACTTC; CDR3 protein: CASSQDSSSLYEQYF
V gene: TRBV19; D gene: -; J gene: TRBJ1-1; clone size: -; CDR3 DNA: TGTGCCAGTAGGCAGGGTTGGGACACTGAAGCTTTCTTT; CDR3 protein: CASRQGWDTEAFF
V gene: TRBV5-1; D gene: TRBD2; J gene: TRBJ2-1; clone size: -; CDR3 DNA: TGCGCCAGCAGCCCACGTAAGCGGGGGGGTTCCTACAATGAGCAGTTCTTC; CDR3 protein: CASSPRKRGGSYNEQFF
V gene: TRBV2; D gene: -; J gene: TRBJ1-5; clone size: -; CDR3 DNA: TGTGCCAGCGGGGGGGGCAGGAATCAGCCCCAGCATTTT; CDR3 protein: CASGGGRNQPQHF
V gene: TRBV15; D gene: TRBD1; J gene: TRBJ1-4; clone size: -; CDR3 DNA: TGTGCCACCAGCAGAGATCGAAGGGACAGGGTGAGGGAAAAACTGTTTTTT; CDR3 protein: CATSRDRRDRVREKLFF
V gene: TRBV7-2; D gene: TRBD2; J gene: TRBJ2-5; clone size: -; CDR3 DNA: TGTGCCAGCAGCCTCGGACTAGCGGGAGGCGGAGAGACCCAGTACTTC; CDR3 protein: CASSLGLAGGGETQYF
V gene: TRBV19; D gene: -; J gene: TRBJ1-2; clone size: -; CDR3 DNA: TGTGCCAGTAGTACCCTCGGGGGGGGCACTAACTATGGCTACACCTTC; CDR3 protein: CASSTLGGGTNYGYTF
V gene: TRBV27; D gene: -; J gene: TRBJ2-7; clone size: -; CDR3 DNA: TGTGCCAGCAGTTTGCGGGGCCCAGGTTCGCACGAGCAGTACTTC; CDR3 protein: CASSLRGPGSHEQYF
V gene: TRBV7-8; D gene: TRBD2; J gene: TRBJ2-7; clone size: -; CDR3 DNA: TGTGCCAGCAGCTTAGAACTAGCGGCCTACGAGCAGTACTTC; CDR3 protein: CASSLELAAYEQYF
V gene: TRBV27; D gene: TRBD1; J gene: TRBJ1-1; clone size: once; CDR3 DNA: TGTGCCAGCAGTCCGCGACAGGGAATGAACACTGAAGCTTTCTTT; CDR3 protein: CASSPRQGMNTEAFF
V gene: TRBV5-1; D gene: -; J gene: TRBJ1-1; clone size: -; CDR3 DNA: TGCGCCAGCAGCCCTCGGGAGGGAGGGAACACTGAAGCTTTCTTT; CDR3 protein: CASSPREGGNTEAFF
V gene: TRBV19; D gene: TRBD2; J gene: TRBJ2-2; clone size: once; CDR3 DNA: TGTGCCAGTAGTCCCAGACTAGCGGTCACGAACACCGGGGAGCTGTTTTTT; CDR3 protein: CASSPRLAVTNTGELFF
V gene: TRBV7-9; D gene: -; J gene: TRBJ2-6; clone size: few; CDR3 DNA: TGTGCCAGCAGCTTAAGAAGCACCGGGGCCAACGTCCTGACTTTC; CDR3 protein: CASSLRSTGANVLTF
V gene: TRBV19; D gene: -; J gene: TRBJ1-4; clone size: -; CDR3 DNA: TGTGCCAGTAGTAGGAGCAGGGGTGATGAAAAACTGTTTTTT; CDR3 protein: CASSRSRGDEKLFF
V gene: TRBV20-1; D gene: -; J gene: TRBJ1-1; clone size: -; CDR3 DNA: TGCAGTTCAGGGGTGGGTACTGAAGCTTTCTTT; CDR3 protein: CSSGVGTEAFF
V gene: TRBV7-9; D gene: -; J gene: TRBJ2-1; clone size: -; CDR3 DNA: TGTGCCAGCAGCTTAACAGGGACCTTCTACAATGAGCAGTTCTTC; CDR3 protein: CASSLTGTFYNEQFF
V gene: TRBV29-1; D gene: TRBD1; J gene: TRBJ2-7; clone size: -; CDR3 DNA: TGCAGCGTCCGGACAGGGGAATCCTACGAGCAGTACTTC; CDR3 protein: CSVRTGESYEQYF
V gene: TRBV7-9; D gene: TRBD2; J gene: TRBJ2-2; clone size: once; CDR3 DNA: TGTGCCAGCAGCTTAGGGGGACTAGCTCCGAACACCGGGGAGCTGTTTTTT; CDR3 protein: CASSLGGLAPNTGELFF
V gene: TRBV4-1; D gene: TRBD1; J gene: TRBJ1-1; clone size: -; CDR3 DNA: TGCGCCAGCAGCCAAGTGCCGGGACAGGGCTACACTGAAGCTTTCTTT; CDR3 protein: CASSQVPGQGYTEAFF
V gene: TRBV5-1; D gene: TRBD1; J gene: TRBJ2-7; clone size: -; CDR3 DNA: TGCGCCAGCACCCTCGAGGGGACAGGGCGGTGGGGCCAGTACTTC; CDR3 protein: CASTLEGTGRWGQYF
V gene: TRBV7-9; D gene: -; J gene: TRBJ1-2; clone size: few; CDR3 DNA: TGTTCCAGCAGCTTACAGGGCTATGGCTACACCTTC; CDR3 protein: CSSSLQGYGYTF
V gene: TRBV27; D gene: -; J gene: TRBJ1-2; clone size: -; CDR3 DNA: TGTGCCAGCAGTTCCTACGACAGTAACTATGGCTACACCTTC; CDR3 protein: CASSSYDSNYGYTF
V gene: TRBV5-1; D gene: TRBD1; J gene: TRBJ1-1; clone size: -; CDR3 DNA: TGCGCCAGCAGCGGGACGACAGGGGAGAGAGACACTGAAGCTTTCTTT; CDR3 protein: CASSGTTGERDTEAFF
V gene: TRBV6-4; D gene: -; J gene: TRBJ2-2; clone size: few; CDR3 DNA: TGTGCCAGCAAAGGTTGGGTGCTAGCGATCTTTACCGGGGAGCTGTTTTTT; CDR3 protein: CASKGWVLAIFTGELFF
V gene: TRBV30; D gene: TRBD1; J gene: TRBJ1-6; clone size: -; CDR3 DNA: TGTGCCTGGTCCACGGGGACAGCCCAATGGAATTCACCCCTCCACTTT; CDR3 protein: CAWSTGTAQWNSPLHF
V gene: TRBV7-9; D gene: -; J gene: TRBJ2-2; clone size: -; CDR3 DNA: TGTTCCAGCAGGCGCTCGGGACTTCTGAACACCGGGGAGCTGTTTTTT; CDR3 protein: CSSRRSGLLNTGELFF
V gene: TRBV7-9; D gene: -; J gene: TRBJ2-7; clone size: few; CDR3 DNA: TGTGCCAGCAGCTCAGGGGTCGCGAGCTCCTACGAGCAGTACTTC; CDR3 protein: CASSSGVASSYEQYF
V gene: TRBV7-3; D gene: -; J gene: TRBJ2-3; clone size: -; CDR3 DNA: TGTGCCAGCAGCTTAAGAGGGTACGATACGCAGTATTTT; CDR3 protein: CASSLRGYDTQYF
V gene: TRBV30; D gene: -; J gene: TRBJ2-7; clone size: -; CDR3 DNA: TGTGCCTGGAGGGAGCGGCTTGCCTACGAGCAGTACTTC; CDR3 protein: CAWRERLAYEQYF
V gene: TRBV7-9; D gene: -; J gene: TRBJ1-4; clone size: -; CDR3 DNA: TGTGCCAGCAGCCTAGGTGGGAGCTCTAATGAAAAACTGTTTTTT; CDR3 protein: CASSLGGSSNEKLFF
V gene: TRBV11-3; D gene: -; J gene: TRBJ2-5; clone size: -; CDR3 DNA: TGTGCCAGCAGCTTAGACAGTGAGACCCAGTACTTC; CDR3 protein: CASSLDSETQYF
V gene: TRBV19; D gene: TRBD2; J gene: TRBJ2-2; clone size: few; CDR3 DNA: TGTGCCAGTATTAGTGGCGGTGTAGCGGGGGGGACCGGGGAGCTGTTTTTT; CDR3 protein: CASISGGVAGGTGELFF
V gene: TRBV6-6; D gene: TRBD2; J gene: TRBJ2-1; clone size: -; CDR3 DNA: TGTGCCATTAAGCGGGATCTCTACACTGAGCAGTTCTTC; CDR3 protein: CAIKRDLYTEQFF
V gene: TRBV6-6; D gene: -; J gene: TRBJ1-2; clone size: few; CDR3 DNA: TGTGCCAGCAGTTACTGGGTCGGGGAGGGGTATGGCTACACCTTC; CDR3 protein: CASSYWVGEGYGYTF